This note documents a single T cell receptor (beta chain) sequence. Its antigen is not identified. Germline V lookup: CDR1 GTSNPN, CDR2 SVGIG (reference sequence). The CDR3 covers 11 residues. Trimming stripped 3 bases from V and 14 bases from J, with 11 bases between. The data belong to a study of T cells in narcolepsy. Study-level information: Healthy controls were enrolled alongside patients with narcolepsy type 1 or type 2. Study results and caveats: Healthy controls reportedly lacked the autoreactive clonotypes serially found in patients' blood. Some memory CD4+ repertoires had no autoreactive clone sequences. HCRT-specific and TRIB2-specific autoreactive clonotypes appeared among same-patient CSF and blood CD4+ clonotypes.

Sequencing was performed with immunoSEQ multiplex PCR; in TCRdb, only in-frame clones are kept and a portion is missing. Counted here are some 30,000 clones, 70% to 80% occurring once; the ten biggest clones make up 1.1%. The sequencing input was CD45RA- memory CD4+ T cells from PBMCs. This clonotype was sampled from a human donor with narcolepsy. V usage is TRBV30 and J usage is TRBJ1-6; D is perhaps TRBD1 (6 bases). The CDR3 region is CAWRPGHTLHF. The CDR3 nucleotides are TGTGCCTGGAGACCGGGACACACCCTCCACTTT.